The 4 T cell receptor beta chains reported below all come from one sample, sequenced in a study of CD8+ T cells in alopecia areata. Treatment meaning: oral pan-JAK inhibitor, 5-10 mg twice daily. Isolated RNA was reverse transcribed into cDNA used as the sequencing template. The protocol was immunoSEQ multiplex PCR, while the TCRdb copy is restricted to in-frame clones and leaves out a portion. The sample lists fewer than 100,000 clones, 60% to 80% occurring once. The specimen was CD8+ T cells sorted from blood, collected around week 44, from a patient treated with tofacitinib. These receptor sequences come from a human donor with alopecia areata.

The chain recombines TRBV5-6 with TRBJ2-1; D remains ambiguous. CDR1 SGHDT and CDR2 YYEEEE come from the germline V gene. With 0 bases removed from V and 8 bases from J, the gap between germline ends came to 12 bases. CDR3 length: 14 amino acids. DNA of the CDR3: TGTGCCAGCAGCTTGGGTAACAGCAAACATGAGCAGTTCTTC. It codes for CASSLGNSKHEQFF.

The V gene is TRBV7-6, the J gene TRBJ2-2; a possible D gene is TRBD2 (6 bases). Trimming stripped 2 bases from V and 6 bases from J, with 10 bases between. This CDR3 has 14 amino acids. The germline gives CDR1 SGHVS, CDR2 FNYEAQ. This CDR3 is CASSLLSGAGELFF. DNA of the CDR3: TGTGCCAGCAGCTTATTATCGGGGGCCGGGGAGCTGTTTTTT.

V and J are TRBV7-3 and TRBJ2-5; 10 bases fit TRBD2. With 5 bases clipped from V and 4 bases from J, the junction kept 7 bases outside the gene matches. The CDR3 extends over 15 amino acids. Looked up from germline, CDR1 is SGHTA and CDR2 is FQGTGA. CDR3 sequence (DNA): TGTGCCAGCAGCCCGACTAGCGGGTCCGGAGAGACCCAGTACTTC. It yields the protein CASSPTSGSGETQYF.

The gene calls are TRBV7-6 and TRBJ2-7, with D possibly being TRBD1 or TRBD2 (5 bases each). Germline V CDR1 and CDR2: SGHVS, FNYEAQ. There are 13 residues in the CDR3. Trimming removed 4 bases from V and 7 bases from J, with 14 bases in between. Here the CDR3 reads CASSSGPGGEQYF. The CDR3 nucleotides read TGTGCCAGCAGCTCGGGACCCGGAGGAGAGCAGTACTTC.